The rows below give T cell receptor beta chains drawn from one sample of a study of control samples from healthy donors and cancer patients. The protocol was immunoSEQ multiplex PCR, while the TCRdb copy is restricted to in-frame clones and leaves out a portion. Among tens of thousands of clones listed, more than 85% were seen once. The sequencing input was blood. These receptors came from a woman aged 45-65 years in good health. The CDR3 runs from the conserved cysteine through the conserved F or W. The D gene is left open where the match is weak. Clone size is shown for a subset of rows, as once, few, many or a class of expanded clone.

>TRBJ2-3|.|TRBD1|TRBV15
TGTGCCACCAGCAGAGGGGGTAAAGGGGGCGATACGCAGTATTTT
CATSRGGKGGDTQYF
>TRBJ1-2|.|.|TRBV6-6
TGTGCCAGCAGACAGGCCTTAGCTAACTATGGCTACACCTTC
CASRQALANYGYTF
>TRBJ1-5|.|TRBD1|TRBV30
TGTGCCTGGAGGACAGGGGCAAGTCAGCCCCAGCATTTT
CAWRTGASQPQHF
>TRBJ1-1|.|.|TRBV5-4
TGTGCCAGCAGCCCACAGCCCGTGGGGGTCCTGAGGGGTGGCACTGAAGCTTTCTTT
CASSPQPVGVLRGGTEAFF
>TRBJ2-3|.|.|TRBV7-6
TGTGCCAGCAGCTTAGAGGTCCCGGGGGGCACAGATACGCAGTATTTT
CASSLEVPGGTDTQYF
>TRBJ1-1|.|.|TRBV5-3
TGTGCCAGAAGCTCCTTCAAATGTTTTGCTGAAGCTTTCTTT
CARSSFKCFAEAFF
>TRBJ1-1|.|.|TRBV12-5
TGTGCTAGTGGTTTGGTACTAGGCAGGAACACTGAAGCTTTCTTT
CASGLVLGRNTEAFF
>TRBJ1-4|.|TRBD1|TRBV6-6
TGTGCCAGCAGTCAAATCGGGACAGGGAATGAAAAACTGTTTTTT
CASSQIGTGNEKLFF
>TRBJ1-4|.|.|TRBV18
TGTGCCAGCTCACCTACCCGAGAGGGGCTCAATGAAAAACTGTTTTTT
CASSPTREGLNEKLFF
>TRBJ1-5|.|.|TRBV7-2
TGTGCCAGCAGCTTTGGTCACACCTCCAGCAATCAGCCCCAGCATTTT
CASSFGHTSSNQPQHF
>TRBJ2-6|.|.|TRBV5-1
TGCGCCAGCAGCTTGACAGGGTACGGGGCCAACGTCCTGACTTTC
CASSLTGYGANVLTF
>TRBJ2-3|once|.|TRBV7-9
TGTGCCAGCAGCTGGGGCACAGATACGCAGTATTTT
CASSWGTDTQYF
>TRBJ1-1|.|.|TRBV2
TGTGCCAGCAGTGGCAGGGGACGAACTGAAGCTTTCTTT
CASSGRGRTEAFF
>TRBJ2-3|.|TRBD2|TRBV5-4
TGTGCCAGCAGCTTGAAAGTAGCGGGGGGGAGCACAGATACGCAGTATTTT
CASSLKVAGGSTDTQYF
>TRBJ2-3|.|TRBD2|TRBV27
TGTGCCAGCAGTTCCGGGACTAGCGGGCCCACAGATACGCAGTATTTT
CASSSGTSGPTDTQYF
>TRBJ2-6|.|.|TRBV3-1/TRBV3-2
TGTGCCAGCAGCCAAAAAGTTGGATCTGGGGCCAACGTCCTGACTTTC
CASSQKVGSGANVLTF
>TRBJ2-3|.|TRBD2|TRBV4-3
TGCGCCAGCAGCCAGTCCGGACTAGCGGGAGGCACAGATACGCAGTATTTT
CASSQSGLAGGTDTQYF
>TRBJ2-2|.|.|TRBV5-6
TGTGCCAGCAGCTTGTCAGGCGGCACCGGGGAGCTGTTTTTT
CASSLSGGTGELFF
>TRBJ2-2|.|.|TRBV12-5
TGTGCTAGTGGAAGAGACGGGCTCGGGGAGCTGTTTTTT
CASGRDGLGELFF
>TRBJ2-3|.|.|TRBV19
TGTGCCAGTAGGTTGGGCTCTACGGGTACGCAGTATTTT
CASRLGSTGTQYF
>TRBJ2-1|.|.|TRBV4-1
TGCGCCAGCAGCCAAACTACCAACTCCTACAATGAGCAGTTCTTC
CASSQTTNSYNEQFF
>TRBJ1-4|.|TRBD1|TRBV18
TGTGCCAGCTCACCACGACAGGGCCCAACTAATGAAAAACTGTTTTTT
CASSPRQGPTNEKLFF